The 18 T cell receptor beta chains in this list originate from one sample, sequenced in a study of blood T cell repertoires in COVID-19. Method: immunoSEQ multiplex PCR; TCRdb's copy keeps in-frame clones and lacks some. The table records roughly 220,000 clones, about 90% of them present only once. The sequenced sample consisted of PBMCs or T cells enriched from blood (not recorded which). Source of these receptors: a woman aged 45-59 years with acute COVID-19.

This clone was seen a single time. This CDR3 is CASSSDSLGYTF. The DNA of the CDR3 is TGTGCCAGCAGCTCGGACTCCCTAGGCTACACCTTC. The chain is built from TRBV6-2 or TRBV6-3 and TRBJ1-2; no reliable D call. Germline V CDR1 and CDR2: MNHEY, SVGEGT. This CDR3 is built from 12 residues. V was shortened by 6 bases and J by 8 bases, with 13 bases between the two germline ends.

The CDR3 coding sequence is TGTGCCAGTACCCCAAGGAGGGGGCTGAACACTGAAGCTTTCTTT. This sequence encodes CASTPRRGLNTEAFF. The chain carries TRBV19 and TRBJ1-1; 7 bases fit TRBD1. Germline V gives CDR1 LNHDA, CDR2 SQIVND (reference sequence). The CDR3 sequence is 15 residues long. J lost 0 bases, V lost 7 bases, and 8 bases had no gene match.

The chain employs TRBV3-1 (or the pseudogene TRBV3-2) and TRBJ2-3; TRBD2 matches at 11 bases. Germline CDR1 LGHDT, CDR2 YNNKEL (reference sequence). This CDR3 region has 16 residues. Trimming removed 4 bases from V and 3 bases from J; junction bases left unmatched: 6. CDR3 DNA sequence: TGTGCCAGCAGCCGTCTTACTAGCGGGAGTACAGATACGCAGTATTTT. Translating it yields CASSRLTSGSTDTQYF.

The chain is built from TRBV12-3 or TRBV12-4 and TRBJ2-7; D uncertain. V was cut by 0 bases and J by 6 bases, with 3 bases left in between. The CDR3 consists of 11 residues. DNA for the CDR3: TGTGCCAGCAGTTTAGCGCGCGAGCAGTACTTC. This encodes CASSLAREQYF.

The table lists this clone with a count of one. Here the CDR3 DNA reads TGCGCCAGCAGCTTCGCTAGCGGGAACTACGAGCAGTACTTC. Residues: CASSFASGNYEQYF. The J gene is TRBJ2-7, the V gene TRBV5-1, with TRBD2 matching over 9 bases. Germline loops: CDR1 SGHRS, CDR2 YFSETQ. This CDR3 is 14 amino acids long. The V segment lost 2 bases and the J segment 3 bases; nucleotides outside the gene matches: 3.

This clone has just one count. This chain links TRBV7-2 with TRBJ2-3; 7 bases map to TRBD2. The CDR3 has 14 amino acids. Trimming at V came to 5 bases and at J to 4 bases, leaving 6 bases not matched to a gene. Germline V gene data show CDR1 as SGHTA and CDR2 as FQGNSA. CDR3 amino acids: CASSPGLESDTQYF. CDR3 DNA sequence: TGTGCCAGCAGCCCTGGACTAGAATCAGATACGCAGTATTTT.

This rearrangement joins TRBV18 to TRBJ2-5, with TRBD2 as a possible D gene (5 bases). Germline V gives CDR1 KGHSH, CDR2 LQKENI. The germline V and J ends were trimmed by 6 bases and 5 bases, with 10 bases remaining between them. The CDR3 is 12 amino acids. The CDR3 DNA follows: TGTGCCAGCTCGCTCGGGGATGAGACCCAGTACTTC. Residues: CASSLGDETQYF.

The J gene is TRBJ2-1, the V gene TRBV6-5; TRBD2 matches 12 bases. CDR3 size: 16 residues. Unmatched junction bases numbered 7, after V lost 3 bases and J lost 7 bases. The germline V gene encodes CDR1 MNHEY and CDR2 SVGAGI. The CDR3 DNA is TGTGCCAGCAGTTATTGGACTAGCGGGATGAATAATGAGCAGTTCTTC. Translating gives CASSYWTSGMNNEQFF.

This chain links TRBV11-2 with TRBJ1-5, with D tentatively TRBD1 (6 bases). V was cut by 5 bases and J by 13 bases, with 21 bases left in between. The CDR3 contains 14 residues. CDR1 is SGHAT, CDR2 FQNNGV, per germline. CDR3 DNA: TGTGCCAGCAGCGCAGGGGATCCAAGGGCGGATCAGCATTTT. The encoded protein is CASSAGDPRADQHF.

The CDR3 coding sequence is TGTGCCAGCAGCCCCGGACTAGCGGGAGGTATAAAGGGATACGAGCAGTACTTC. It yields the protein CASSPGLAGGIKGYEQYF. The chain recombines TRBV9 with TRBJ2-7; 14 nucleotides line up with TRBD2. The CDR3 consists of 18 residues. V shed 4 bases, J shed 4 bases, and the junction held 13 bases outside the gene matches. Germline assignment: CDR1 SGDLS and CDR2 YYNGEE.

The rearrangement joins TRBV7-2 to TRBJ1-5, with D uncertain. The V gene lost 4 bases and the J gene lost 6 bases, with 13 bases spanning the gap. Looked up from germline, CDR1 is SGHTA and CDR2 is FQGNSA. The CDR3 is made up of 14 amino acids. The CDR3 region has the DNA TGTGCCAGCAGCTCCGGGCCGCGGGGTCAGCCCCAGCATTTT. Translated, it gives CASSSGPRGQPQHF.

The gene calls are TRBV3-1 (or the pseudogene TRBV3-2) and TRBJ2-3; a possible D gene is TRBD2 (5 bases). The germline V and J ends were trimmed by 1 base and 3 bases, with 11 bases remaining between them. Looked up from germline, CDR1 is LGHDT and CDR2 is YNNKEL (reference sequence). The CDR3 has 15 amino acids. The CDR3 loop is CASSQGTPITDTQYF. CDR3 nucleotide sequence: TGTGCCAGCAGCCAAGGGACTCCGATAACAGATACGCAGTATTTT.

The V gene is TRBV11-2, the J gene TRBJ2-3, with TRBD2 matching 9 bases. CDR1 is SGHAT and CDR2 is FQNNGV in the germline V gene. Trimming removed 3 bases from V and 8 bases from J; junction bases left unmatched: 6. The CDR3 extends over 14 amino acids. The CDR3 region is CASSFMREGSTQYF. Here the CDR3 DNA reads TGTGCCAGCAGCTTTATGCGGGAGGGTAGTACGCAGTATTTT.

The chain carries TRBV6-2 or TRBV6-3 and TRBJ2-1; possibly TRBD2 for D (5 bases). V was clipped by 0 bases and J by 4 bases, with 16 bases between them. CDR1 and CDR2 from the germline V gene are MNHEY and SVGEGT. The CDR3 has 17 amino acids. CDR3 bases: TGTGCCAGCAGTTACTCGGGCCCCGGGAACCGGTACAATGAGCAGTTCTTC. Its protein product is CASSYSGPGNRYNEQFF.

V usage is TRBV27 and J usage is TRBJ1-3, with unresolved D. Between the trimmed V and J ends, which lost 0 bases and 0 bases, there was a span of 9 bases. The CDR3 contains 16 residues. CDR1 MNHEY and CDR2 SMNVEV come from the germline V gene (reference sequence). CDR3 in DNA: TGTGCCAGCAGTTTATCGGCGGCGATCTCTGGAAACACCATATATTTT. Protein: CASSLSAAISGNTIYF.

This chain joins TRBV5-4 and TRBJ1-2; D is unresolved. Per germline, CDR1 SGHNT and CDR2 YYREEE (reference sequence). Trimming stripped 0 bases from V and 0 bases from J, with 12 bases between. The CDR3 runs to 16 residues. The CDR3: CASSLDGFTANYGYTF. DNA of the CDR3: TGTGCCAGCAGCTTGGACGGTTTTACGGCTAACTATGGCTACACCTTC. Full variable domain (missing parts from reference TRBV5-4 and TRBJ1-2): ETGVTQSPTHLIKTRGQQVTLRCSSQSGHNTVSWYQQALGQGPQFIFQYYREEENGRGNFPPRFSGLQFPNYSSELNVNALELDDSALYLCASSLDGFTANYGYTFGSGTRLTVV.

CDR3 protein: CASSPRTGLYGYTF. The CDR3 nucleotides read TGTGCCAGCAGTCCCCGGACAGGGCTCTATGGCTACACCTTC. This chain uses TRBV27 with TRBJ1-2, with 8 bases aligning to TRBD1. The CDR3 totals 14 residues. The V segment lost 5 bases and the J segment 4 bases; nucleotides outside the gene matches: 6. CDR1 is MNHEY and CDR2 is SMNVEV in the germline V gene (reference sequence).

This clone was found once. The chain employs TRBV6-4 and TRBJ1-1; 7 bases line up with TRBD1. This CDR3 spans 13 amino acids. V lost 4 bases, J lost 5 bases, and 4 bases stayed unmatched. Germline loops: CDR1 MRHNA, CDR2 SNTAGT. Here the CDR3 DNA reads TGTGCCAGCAGTGTAGGGGGCGGTACTGAAGCTTTCTTT. Protein product: CASSVGGGTEAFF.